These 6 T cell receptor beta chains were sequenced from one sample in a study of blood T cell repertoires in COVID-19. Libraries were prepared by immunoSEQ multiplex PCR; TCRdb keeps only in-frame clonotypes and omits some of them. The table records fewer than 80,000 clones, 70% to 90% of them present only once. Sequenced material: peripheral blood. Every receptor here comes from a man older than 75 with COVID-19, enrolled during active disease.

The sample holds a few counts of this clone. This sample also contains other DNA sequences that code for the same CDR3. The CDR3 sequence: CSVGQGDYYGYTF. The CDR3 DNA is TGCAGCGTGGGACAGGGGGACTACTATGGCTACACCTTC. The chain employs TRBV29-1 and TRBJ1-2, with 11 bases aligning to TRBD1. V lost 6 bases and J lost 3; bases outside the gene matches: 3. The germline CDR1 and CDR2 sequences are SQVTM and ANQGSEA. The CDR3 runs 13 residues.

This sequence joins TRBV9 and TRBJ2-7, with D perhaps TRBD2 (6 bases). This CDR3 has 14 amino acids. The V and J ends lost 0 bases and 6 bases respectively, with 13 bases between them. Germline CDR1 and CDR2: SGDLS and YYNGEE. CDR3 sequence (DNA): TGTGCCAGCAGCGTAGAGGTCGACGGGGGCGAGCAGTACTTC. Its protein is CASSVEVDGGEQYF.

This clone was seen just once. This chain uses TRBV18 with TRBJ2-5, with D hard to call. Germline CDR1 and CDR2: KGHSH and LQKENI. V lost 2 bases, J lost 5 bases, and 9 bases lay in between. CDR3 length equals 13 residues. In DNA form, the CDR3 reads TGTGCCAGCTCACCATCCCCCCAGGAGACCCAGTACTTC. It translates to CASSPSPQETQYF. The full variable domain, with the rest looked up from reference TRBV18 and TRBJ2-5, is NAGVMQNPRHLVRRRGQEARLRCSPMKGHSHVYWYRQLPEEGLKFMVYLQKENIIDESGMPKERFSAEFPKEGPSILRIQQVVRGDSAAYFCASSPSPQETQYFGPGTRLLVL.

The CDR3 DNA sequence: TGCACCCCAGGGACAGGGAGTCAGCCCCAGCATTTT. It encodes CTPGTGSQPQHF. V and J are TRBV29-1 and TRBJ1-5; 9 nucleotides line up with TRBD1. Looked up from germline, CDR1 is SQVTM and CDR2 is ANQGSEA. This CDR3 comprises 12 residues.

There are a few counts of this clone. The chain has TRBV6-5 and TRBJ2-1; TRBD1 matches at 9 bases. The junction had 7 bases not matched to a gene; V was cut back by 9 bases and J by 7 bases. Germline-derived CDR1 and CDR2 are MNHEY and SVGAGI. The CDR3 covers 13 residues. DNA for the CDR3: TGTGCCAGTACTAGGACAGGGGATAATGAGCAGTTCTTC. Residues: CASTRTGDNEQFF.

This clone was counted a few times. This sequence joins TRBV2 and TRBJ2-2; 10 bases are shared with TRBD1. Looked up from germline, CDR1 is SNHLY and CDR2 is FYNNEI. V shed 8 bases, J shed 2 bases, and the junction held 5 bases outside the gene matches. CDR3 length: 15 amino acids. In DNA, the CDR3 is TGTGCCAGCGGGCCGACAGGGGGCAACACCGGGGAGCTGTTTTTT. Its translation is CASGPTGGNTGELFF.